This section outlines one T cell receptor beta chain sequence together with its context. What antigen it recognizes has not been identified. One end of the junction is discordant with germline, which a read error may explain. These data are taken from a study of blood T cells in healthy people across ages (dated by TCRdb to between 2015 and 2017). Regarding the study in general: In model experiments, template switching captured roughly one uniquely barcoded TCR beta cDNA molecule for every two T cells. Age-related changes in TCR beta repertoire diversity were measured in the study by deep sequencing normalized with unique cDNA molecular identifiers. Four age groups were formed from the donors: young (average about 16 years), middle-aged (approximately 40), aged (under 70) and long-lived (82). To avoid experimental bias, donors of different ages were distributed randomly across sequencing lanes. Using the same blood draw, the study looked at two additional independent replicas of 1 million unique cDNA reads for two donors, one aged 18 to 30 and the other aged 80 or older. What the work shows at the level of the full study, not this receptor alone: Observed TCR beta diversity correlated strongly with the percentage of naive T cells measured by flow cytometry. Total diversity estimates from one million sequenced T cells were considered lower bounds and underestimates. Because the CMV infection status of the donors was unknown, age-related changes in expanded clonotypes may potentially have been confounded. Observed TCR beta diversity per million T cells fell roughly linearly with age, and a significant reduction was already apparent by age around 40. Compared with the aged group, more naive CD4+ T cells, fewer expanded clones and increased TCR diversity were shown by the long-lived group, suggesting age selection. Conclusive comparison of naive and antigen-experienced compartments was prevented by the profiling of bulk unsorted PBMCs.

Donors were under 40 systemically healthy Caucasian individuals from Russia aged 6 to 90 years. About 9.6 milliliters of peripheral blood were collected from each donor into EDTA-treated Vacutainer tubes. Ficoll-Paque density-gradient centrifugation was used to isolate PBMCs, with at least 7 million per sample. Total RNA, at least 6 micrograms per sample, was extracted from PBMCs with Trizol reagent. Naive CD45RAhigh/CD27high T cell percentages were measured by flow cytometry on a PBMC aliquot from every donor. In the germline V gene, CDR1 corresponds to MGHRA and CDR2 to YSYEKL. Reading from cysteine to phenylalanine, the CDR3 counts 15 amino acids. Only CDR3 DNA remains: 45 bases, in frame from the first base. The method was 5' RACE. The sequencing machine was an Illumina HiSeq 2500. A second PCR of about 7 to 12 cycles was run with a J-beta primer mix and a sample-barcoded 5' primer. Each TCR beta cDNA molecule received a unique molecular identifier from a template-switch 5' adaptor carrying 12 random nucleotides. Each sample yielded at least 3 million CDR3-containing paired-end reads. First-strand cDNA synthesis was performed from all RNA using the Mint cDNA synthesis kit, with priming by a TRBC-specific oligonucleotide. Following uracil-DNA glycosylase treatment, all cDNA underwent a first 18-cycle PCR with the universal primers M1SS and BC2_uni_R. In the authors' own workflow: For normalization, 1 million high-quality reads, each with a distinct molecular identifier, were randomly selected from each sample. Reads with shared molecular identifiers were discarded instead of being binned into consensus sequences. CDR3 identification, clonotype clustering and error correction used MiTCR with a Q25 quality threshold and the strictest error-elimination algorithm. A nonparametric unseen species model with Euler transformation was used to estimate lower-bound total TCR beta diversity. TCRdb ran its own pipeline on the public reads, namely fastp trimming at Q25 and MiXCR clone calling, and kept in-frame beta chains. Each record represents a unique CDR3 protein, reported with the most common genes and DNA among its rows. The V and J calls were determined by TCRdb, not by the authors. In this sample the table shows around 1.5 million distinct CDR3 sequences, approximately 63% of which occur a single time. 5% to 7% of the sample belongs to the ten largest clones.

The specimen was blood. This TCR came from a man between 18 and 35 years old in good health. The V and J segments used are TRBV4-1 and TRBJ2-3; the D segment cannot be called with confidence. The bases read TGCGCCAGCAGCCAACACGGCTTAAGCACGGATACGCAGTATTTT. It is translated as CASSQHGLSTDTQYF.